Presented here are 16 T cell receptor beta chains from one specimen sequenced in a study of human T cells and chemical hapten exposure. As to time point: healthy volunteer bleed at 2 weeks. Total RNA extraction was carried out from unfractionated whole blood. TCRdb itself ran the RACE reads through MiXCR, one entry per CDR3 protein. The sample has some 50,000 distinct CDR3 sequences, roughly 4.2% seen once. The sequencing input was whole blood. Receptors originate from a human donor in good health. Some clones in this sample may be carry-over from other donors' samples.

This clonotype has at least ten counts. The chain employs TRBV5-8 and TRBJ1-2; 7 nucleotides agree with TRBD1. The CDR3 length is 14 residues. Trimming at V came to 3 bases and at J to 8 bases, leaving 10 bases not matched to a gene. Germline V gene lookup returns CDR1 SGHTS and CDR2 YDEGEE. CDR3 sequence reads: CASSSYTGDSGYTF. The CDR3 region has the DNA TGTGCCAGCAGCTCTTACACAGGGGACTCCGGCTACACCTTC. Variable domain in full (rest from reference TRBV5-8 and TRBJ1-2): EAGVTQSPTHLIKTRGQQATLRCSPISGHTSVYWYQQALGLGLQFLLWYDEGEERNRGNFPPRFSGRQFPNYSSELNVNALELEDSALYLCASSSYTGDSGYTFGSGTRLTVV.

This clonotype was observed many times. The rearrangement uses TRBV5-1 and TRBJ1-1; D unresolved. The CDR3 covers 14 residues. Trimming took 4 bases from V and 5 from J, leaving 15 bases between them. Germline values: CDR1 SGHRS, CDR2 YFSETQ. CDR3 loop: CASSRSIPTTEAFF. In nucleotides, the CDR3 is TGCGCCAGCAGCCGCAGTATACCAACGACTGAAGCTTTCTTT. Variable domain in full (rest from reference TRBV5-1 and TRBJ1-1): KAGVTQTPRYLIKTRGQQVTLSCSPISGHRSVSWYQQTPGQGLQFLFEYFSETQRNKGNFPGRFSGRQFSNSRSEMNVSTLELGDSALYLCASSRSIPTTEAFFGQGTRLTVV.

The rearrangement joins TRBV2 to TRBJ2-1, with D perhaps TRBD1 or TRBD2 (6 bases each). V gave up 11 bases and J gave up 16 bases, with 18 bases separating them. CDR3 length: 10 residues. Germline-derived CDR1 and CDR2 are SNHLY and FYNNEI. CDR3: CAGSRGGHFF. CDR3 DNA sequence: TGTGCCGGCTCAAGAGGGGGGCATTTCTTC.

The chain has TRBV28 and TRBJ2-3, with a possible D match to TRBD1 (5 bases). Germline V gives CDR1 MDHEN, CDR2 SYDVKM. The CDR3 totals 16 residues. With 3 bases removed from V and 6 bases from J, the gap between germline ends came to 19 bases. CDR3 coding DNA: TGTGCCAGCAGTTTGACCGCTCCCCCACCAGGGGATACGCAGTATTTT. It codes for CASSLTAPPPGDTQYF.

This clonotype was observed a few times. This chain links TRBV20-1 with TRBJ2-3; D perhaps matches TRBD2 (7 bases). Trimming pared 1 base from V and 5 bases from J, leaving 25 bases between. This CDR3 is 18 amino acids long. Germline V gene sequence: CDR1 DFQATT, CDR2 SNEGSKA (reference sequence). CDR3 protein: CSARGGGNWIGGGDTQYF. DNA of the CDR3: TGCAGTGCTAGAGGAGGGGGTAATTGGATCGGCGGGGGAGATACGCAGTATTTT.

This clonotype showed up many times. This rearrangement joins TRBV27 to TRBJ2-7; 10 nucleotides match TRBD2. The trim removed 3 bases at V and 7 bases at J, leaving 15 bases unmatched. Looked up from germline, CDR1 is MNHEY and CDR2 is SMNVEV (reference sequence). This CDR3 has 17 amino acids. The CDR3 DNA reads TGTGCCAGCAGTTTTGCGATCGGAGCGGGAGGGCCGGGTGAGCAGTACTTC. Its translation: CASSFAIGAGGPGEQYF.

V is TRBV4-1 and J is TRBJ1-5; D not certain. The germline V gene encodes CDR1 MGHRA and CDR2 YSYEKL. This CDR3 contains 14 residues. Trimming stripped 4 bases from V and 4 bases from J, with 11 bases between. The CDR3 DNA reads TGCGCCAGCAGCCCCCGGACCGATAATCAGCCCCAGCATTTT. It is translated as CASSPRTDNQPQHF.

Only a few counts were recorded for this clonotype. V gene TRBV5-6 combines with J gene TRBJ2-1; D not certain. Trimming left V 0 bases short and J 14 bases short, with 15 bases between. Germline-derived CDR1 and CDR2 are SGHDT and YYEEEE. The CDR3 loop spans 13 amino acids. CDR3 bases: TGTGCCAGCAGCTTGGATCGCCAGGTCGATGAGTTCTTC. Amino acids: CASSLDRQVDEFF.

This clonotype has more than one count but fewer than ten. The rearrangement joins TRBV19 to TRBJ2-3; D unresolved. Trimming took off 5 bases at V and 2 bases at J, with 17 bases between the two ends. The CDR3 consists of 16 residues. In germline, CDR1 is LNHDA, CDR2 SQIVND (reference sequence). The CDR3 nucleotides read TGTGCCAGTAGTGGGCGCCAAGTTACGCCCACAGATACGCAGTATTTT. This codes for CASSGRQVTPTDTQYF.

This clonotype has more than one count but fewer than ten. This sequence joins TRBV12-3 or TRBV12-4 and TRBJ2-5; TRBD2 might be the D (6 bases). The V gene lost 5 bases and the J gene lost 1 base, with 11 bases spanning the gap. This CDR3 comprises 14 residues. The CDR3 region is CASSPPGGQETQYF. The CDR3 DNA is TGTGCCAGCAGTCCTCCCGGGGGCCAAGAGACCCAGTACTTC.

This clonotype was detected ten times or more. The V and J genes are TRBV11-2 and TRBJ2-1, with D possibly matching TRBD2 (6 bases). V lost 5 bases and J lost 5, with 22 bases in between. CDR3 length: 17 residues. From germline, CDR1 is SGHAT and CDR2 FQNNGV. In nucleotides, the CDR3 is TGTGCCAGCAGCCTTAGGCGGTCTAGCGCGCCCCACAATGAGCAGTTCTTC. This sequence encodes CASSLRRSSAPHNEQFF.

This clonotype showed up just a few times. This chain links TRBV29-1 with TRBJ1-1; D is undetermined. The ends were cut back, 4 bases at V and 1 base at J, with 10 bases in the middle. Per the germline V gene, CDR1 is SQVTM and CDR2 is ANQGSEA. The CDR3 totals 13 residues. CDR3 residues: CSVGNSPNTEAFF. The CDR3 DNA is TGCAGCGTTGGAAACAGCCCGAACACTGAAGCTTTCTTT.

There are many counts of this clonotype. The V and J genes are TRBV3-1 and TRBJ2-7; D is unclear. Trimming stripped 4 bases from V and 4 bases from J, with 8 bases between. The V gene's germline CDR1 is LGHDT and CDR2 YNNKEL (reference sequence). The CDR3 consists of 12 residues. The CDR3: CASSPAEYEQYF. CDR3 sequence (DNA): TGTGCCAGCAGCCCAGCCGAGTACGAGCAGTACTTC.

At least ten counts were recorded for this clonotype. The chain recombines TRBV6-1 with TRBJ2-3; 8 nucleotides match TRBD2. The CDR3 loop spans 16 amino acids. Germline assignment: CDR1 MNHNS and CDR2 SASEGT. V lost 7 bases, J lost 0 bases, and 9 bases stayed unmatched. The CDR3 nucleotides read TGTGCCAGCATGTTATTAGCGGGGTCTAGCACAGATACGCAGTATTTT. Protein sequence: CASMLLAGSSTDTQYF.

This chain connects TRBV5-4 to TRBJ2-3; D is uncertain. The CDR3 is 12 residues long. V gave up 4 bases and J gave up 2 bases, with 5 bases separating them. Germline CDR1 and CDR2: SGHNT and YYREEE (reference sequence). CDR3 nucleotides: TGTGCCAGCAGCACGGACACAGATACGCAGTATTTT. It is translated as CASSTDTDTQYF.

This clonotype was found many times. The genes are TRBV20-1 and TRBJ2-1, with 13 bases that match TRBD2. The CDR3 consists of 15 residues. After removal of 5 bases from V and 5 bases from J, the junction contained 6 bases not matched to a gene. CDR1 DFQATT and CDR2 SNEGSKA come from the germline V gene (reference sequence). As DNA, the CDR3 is TGCAGTGCTGACTCGGGACTAGCGGGACACAATGAGCAGTTCTTC. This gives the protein CSADSGLAGHNEQFF.